This T cell receptor (beta chain) originates from a study of control samples from healthy donors and cancer patients. Here immunoSEQ multiplex PCR was the method, and the copy in TCRdb shows in-frame clones only, minus some. This sample has 75,000 to 90,000 clones, with around 91% found just once. The V and J ends lost 6 bases and 0 bases respectively, with 14 bases between them. Per the germline V gene, CDR1 is MNHNY and CDR2 is SVGAGI (reference sequence). The CDR3 has 16 amino acids. The receptor was isolated from a man aged 45-65 years in good health. The chain uses TRBV6-6 and TRBJ2-2; either TRBD1 or TRBD2 may fit D (5 bases each). Sequenced sample: blood. The CDR3 is CASRPGPQPNTGELFF. CDR3 bases: TGTGCCAGCAGGCCGGGACCCCAGCCGAACACCGGGGAGCTGTTTTTT.